This T cell receptor beta chain was retrieved from a study of blood T cell repertoires in COVID-19. Study-level information: Samples taken during acute and convalescent COVID-19 were collected in the United States, Italy and Spain.

The authors' processing: Scientists estimated how many nucleated cells there were by amplifying reference gene primers. This table comes from immunoSEQ multiplex PCR, and its TCRdb copy is limited to in-frame clones, with some not included. V, J and clone size reflect that table, while D and trimming were determined from the DNA. The repertoire holds some 150,000 clones, with about 73% as singletons. The germline CDR1 and CDR2 sequences are SGHVS and FNYEAQ. CDR3 size: 18 residues. J gave up 2 bases and V 5 bases, and 12 bases lay outside the gene matches. The receptor's source is a man at least 80 years old with acute or convalescent COVID-19. Sequencing input: peripheral blood. The chain combines TRBV7-6 with TRBJ2-3, with 11 bases matching TRBD2. CDR3 sequence reads: CASSPLGASGGTTDTQYF. The DNA for the CDR3 is TGTGCCAGCAGCCCGTTAGGGGCTAGCGGGGGGACCACAGATACGCAGTATTTT.